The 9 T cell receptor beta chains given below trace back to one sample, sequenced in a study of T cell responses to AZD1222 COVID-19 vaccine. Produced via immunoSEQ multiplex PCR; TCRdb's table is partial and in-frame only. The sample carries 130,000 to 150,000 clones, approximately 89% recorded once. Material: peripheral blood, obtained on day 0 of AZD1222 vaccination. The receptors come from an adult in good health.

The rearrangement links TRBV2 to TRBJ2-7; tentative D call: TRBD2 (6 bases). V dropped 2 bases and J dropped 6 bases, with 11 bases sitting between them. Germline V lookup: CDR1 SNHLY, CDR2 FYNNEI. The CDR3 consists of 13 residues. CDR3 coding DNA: TGTGCCAGCAGTGAACGGGAGAGACTCGAGCAGTACTTC. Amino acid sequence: CASSERERLEQYF. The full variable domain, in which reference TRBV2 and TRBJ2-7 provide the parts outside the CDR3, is EPEVTQTPSHQVTQMGQEVILRCVPISNHLYFYWYRQILGQKVEFLVSFYNNEISEKSEIFDDQFSVERPDGSNFTLKIRSTKLEDSAMYFCASSERERLEQYFGPGTRLTVT.

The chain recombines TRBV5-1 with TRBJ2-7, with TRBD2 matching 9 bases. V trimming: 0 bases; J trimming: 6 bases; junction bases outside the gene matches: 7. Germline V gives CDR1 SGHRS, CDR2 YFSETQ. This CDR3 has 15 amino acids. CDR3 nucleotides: TGCGCCAGCAGCTTGGAGCTAGCGGGATCGGTCGAGCAGTACTTC. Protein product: CASSLELAGSVEQYF.

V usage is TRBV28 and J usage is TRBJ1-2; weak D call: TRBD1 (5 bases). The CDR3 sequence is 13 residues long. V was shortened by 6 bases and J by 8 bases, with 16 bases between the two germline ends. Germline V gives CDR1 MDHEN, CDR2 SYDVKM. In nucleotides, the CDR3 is TGTGCCAGCAGGGACTTAGGGGTTTGGGGCTACACCTTC. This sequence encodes CASRDLGVWGYTF.

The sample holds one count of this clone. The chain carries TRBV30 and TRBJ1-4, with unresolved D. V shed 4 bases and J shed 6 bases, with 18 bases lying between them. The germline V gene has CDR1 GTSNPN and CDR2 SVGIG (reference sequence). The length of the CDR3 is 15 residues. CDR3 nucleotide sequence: TGTGCCTGGAACCCCCTGTTAGGATCTCATGAAAAACTGTTTTTT. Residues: CAWNPLLGSHEKLFF.

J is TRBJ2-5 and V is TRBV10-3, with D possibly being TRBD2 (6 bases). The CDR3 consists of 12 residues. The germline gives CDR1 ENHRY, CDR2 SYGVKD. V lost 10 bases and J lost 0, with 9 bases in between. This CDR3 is CATGTHQETQYF. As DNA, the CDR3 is TGTGCCACCGGGACTCACCAAGAGACCCAGTACTTC.

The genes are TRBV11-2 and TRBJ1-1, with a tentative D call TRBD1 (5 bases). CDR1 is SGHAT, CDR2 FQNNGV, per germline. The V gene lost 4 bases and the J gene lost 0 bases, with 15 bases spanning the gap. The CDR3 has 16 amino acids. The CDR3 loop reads CASSSPMGVVNTEAFF. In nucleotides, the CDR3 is TGTGCCAGCAGCTCACCGATGGGGGTCGTGAACACTGAAGCTTTCTTT.

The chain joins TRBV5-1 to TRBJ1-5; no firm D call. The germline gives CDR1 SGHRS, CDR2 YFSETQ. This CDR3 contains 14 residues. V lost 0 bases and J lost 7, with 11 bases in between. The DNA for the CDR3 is TGCGCCAGCAGCTTGGGAAACTCGGGGCAGCCCCAGCATTTT. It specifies CASSLGNSGQPQHF. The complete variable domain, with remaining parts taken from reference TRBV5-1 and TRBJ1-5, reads KAGVTQTPRYLIKTRGQQVTLSCSPISGHRSVSWYQQTPGQGLQFLFEYFSETQRNKGNFPGRFSGRQFSNSRSEMNVSTLELGDSALYLCASSLGNSGQPQHFGDGTRLSIL.

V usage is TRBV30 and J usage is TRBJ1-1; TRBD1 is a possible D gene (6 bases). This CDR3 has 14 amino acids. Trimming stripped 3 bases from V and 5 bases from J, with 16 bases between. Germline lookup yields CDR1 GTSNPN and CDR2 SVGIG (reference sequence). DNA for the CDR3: TGTGCCTGGAGCGTAACAGGGCTGGGGACTGAAGCTTTCTTT. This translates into CAWSVTGLGTEAFF.

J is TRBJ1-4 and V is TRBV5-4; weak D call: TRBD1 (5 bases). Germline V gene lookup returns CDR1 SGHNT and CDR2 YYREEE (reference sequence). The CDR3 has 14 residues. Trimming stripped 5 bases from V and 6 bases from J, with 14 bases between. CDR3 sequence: CASRPDSLDEKLFF. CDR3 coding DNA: TGTGCCAGCAGACCTGACAGTTTGGATGAAAAACTGTTTTTT.